This T cell receptor (beta chain) was profiled in a study of T cells after yellow fever vaccination (dated 2019 in TCRdb). For the study in its entirety: Libraries from fractions with low cell numbers were prepared with the SMART-Seq v4 Ultra Low Input RNA kit. Two healthy male donors, one aged 18 to 29 and one aged 30 to 40 years, made up the cohort. Blood was drawn at multiple timepoints before and after primary and secondary immunization, with bulk PBMC replicates and cell subsets isolated. To track T-cell clones before and after primary and booster YFV17D yellow fever vaccination, bulk TCR alpha and beta repertoires were sequenced longitudinally. Results and caveats for the whole study, not just this receptor: Most clones expanded after primary vaccination (around 97% of CD4 and 80% to 90% of CD8) were re-detected after the booster, suggesting that broad memory maintenance occurred. Only a couple of donors were included in the study, so the extent to which the findings can be generalized is limited. Compared with the primary T-cell response, the secondary T-cell response was faster but weaker, reaching its peak on day 5 rather than on day 15. Because abundant contaminating clonotypes from the bulk population could be contained in FACS-sorted repertoires, computational filtering was required. A small fraction of clonotypes appeared in both the CD4 and CD8 compartments, likely as a result of convergent recombination.

The sample's treatment or condition label, in plain terms: live attenuated yellow fever vaccine strain. PBMCs were isolated from peripheral blood using a standard Ficoll-Paque protocol. Dynabeads CD4 and CD8 positive selection kits were used to isolate CD4 and CD8 T-cell fractions. RNA was extracted with TriZol from bulk PBMCs, CD4 and CD8 fractions, and dextramer-positive and dextramer-negative fractions. This clonotype occurred a few times. Its antigen target is currently unknown. There are no base qualities to consult, and no much larger clone falls within one base. V has 3 bases trimmed and J has 4 bases trimmed; junction bases matching no gene number 2. From the germline V gene (reference sequence), CDR1 is MNHNY and CDR2 is SVGAGI. The CDR3 contains 15 residues, cysteine and phenylalanine counted. This entry keeps only the CDR3 DNA: 45 bases, framed from base 1. This sample was sequenced with an Illumina NovaSeq 6000. Synthesis of TCR cDNA relied on 5'RACE template switching, a step that introduced a universal primer site along with unique molecular identifiers. Priming of cDNA synthesis was performed from both the TCR alpha and TCR beta constant segments. Library amplification used two PCR steps, and the second PCR step added sample barcodes and sequencing adapters. Libraries were sequenced on Illumina HiSeq 2500 (2x100 bp) or NovaSeq (2x150 bp). The study's processing was this. Demultiplexing of reads and collapsing into UMI consensus sequences were performed with MIGEC, and V(D)J alignment was carried out with MiXCR. Using edgeR on replicate PBMC samples, clonotypes were called vaccine-responding if FDR was below 0.01 and the log2 fold change was above 5 up to day 15. Each bulk clonotype was labeled CD4 or CD8 based on which sequenced repertoire, CD4 or CD8, contained the clonotype at higher abundance. TCRdb passed the public sequencing reads through fastp at Q25 and MiXCR, retaining productive beta sequences. Under each unique CDR3 protein, matching rows form one entry showing the most common genes and DNA. None of the V and J calls come from the authors' own analysis; TCRdb made them. This sample lists a few hundred thousand distinct CDR3 sequences; roughly 9% were detected once. Clones ranked in the top ten supply about 3% of the sample.

The TCR was taken from a man aged 18-30 years who received the YFV17D yellow fever vaccine. The V and J segments used are TRBV6-6 and TRBJ2-2; TRBD1 aligns with 10 central bases. This sample comprised CD4+ T cells sorted from PBMCs, obtained 5 days after the yellow fever booster vaccination. CDR3 reads: CASSYRTGGTGELFF. The DNA sequence is TGTGCCAGCAGTTATAGGACAGGGGGCACCGGGGAGCTGTTTTTT.